This T cell receptor beta chain was captured by sequencing in a study of blood T cell repertoires in COVID-19. Study details: In each case, the material was cDNA or gDNA derived from T cells, B-cell-depleted T cells, or PBMCs.

Profiling relied on immunoSEQ multiplex PCR, and the TCRdb table lists in-frame clones only, not all of them. The sample records about 190,000 clones, less than 80% being singletons. This clone appeared once. The CDR3 length is 12 residues. Germline-derived CDR1 and CDR2 are MNHEY and SVGAGI. The V and J ends lost 4 bases and 7 bases respectively, with 10 bases between them. This receptor was taken from a woman in her 50s with acute or convalescent COVID-19. Sequenced sample: peripheral blood. This rearrangement joins TRBV6-5 to TRBJ1-2, with D perhaps matching TRBD1 (6 bases). The chain's CDR3 is CASSSTGFGYTF. The CDR3, as DNA: TGTGCCAGCAGTTCTACAGGGTTTGGCTACACCTTC.